Following are 17 T cell receptor beta chains from one sample sequenced in a study of T cell repertoires and HLA-DP antigens. No antigens are known for them. Measured with immunoSEQ multiplex PCR; TCRdb has only the in-frame clones, and not every one. Among some 110,000 clones listed, around 93% were seen once. The specimen sequenced was CD4+ T cells from PBMCs. The source of these receptors is a woman aged 18 to 35 in good health and CMV-seronegative.

The chain has TRBV9 and TRBJ1-3, with 7 bases aligning to TRBD1. Germline V gene sequence: CDR1 SGDLS, CDR2 YYNGEE. The trim removed 3 bases at V and 4 bases at J, leaving 7 bases unmatched. The CDR3 loop spans 15 amino acids. This CDR3 is CASSARTGSGNTIYF. The CDR3 region has the DNA TGTGCCAGCAGCGCCCGGACAGGTTCGGGAAACACCATATATTTT.

This chain uses TRBV28 with TRBJ2-2; D remains ambiguous. Trimming took off 7 bases at V and 0 bases at J, with 9 bases between the two ends. Germline CDR1 and CDR2: MDHEN and SYDVKM. This CDR3 spans 14 amino acids. CDR3 sequence: CASTIGANTGELFF. The CDR3 DNA is TGTGCCAGCACCATCGGCGCGAACACCGGGGAGCTGTTTTTT.

This clone was seen a single time. This chain connects TRBV7-8 to TRBJ1-5; 12 bases are shared with TRBD1. The J segment lost 0 bases and the V segment lost 4 bases, leaving 13 bases of the junction unmatched. Germline V gene data show CDR1 as SGHVS and CDR2 as FQNEAQ. This CDR3 spans 20 amino acids. The CDR3 loop reads CASSSKPGQGAWDSNQPQHF. The CDR3 bases are TGTGCCAGCAGCTCTAAGCCGGGACAGGGGGCATGGGATAGCAATCAGCCCCAGCATTTT. The full variable domain, in which reference TRBV7-8 and TRBJ1-5 provide the parts outside the CDR3, is GAGVSQSPRYKVAKRGQDVALRCDPISGHVSLFWYQQALGQGPEFLTYFQNEAQLDKSGLPSDRFFAERPEGSVSTLKIQRTQQEDSAVYLCASSSKPGQGAWDSNQPQHFGDGTRLSIL.

The chain combines TRBV4-2 with TRBJ1-5; tentative D call: TRBD1 (6 bases). V gave up 4 bases and J gave up 6 bases, with 19 bases separating them. The germline CDR1 and CDR2 sequences are LGHNA and YNFKEQ. CDR3 length: 16 amino acids. The CDR3 DNA is TGTGCCAGCAGCCGGTCCACAGGGCAGGGGAGTCAGCCCCAGCATTTT. Translation gives CASSRSTGQGSQPQHF.

The V and J genes are TRBV25-1 and TRBJ1-5; possible D gene TRBD1, 5 bases. The CDR3 has 14 amino acids. Germline values: CDR1 MGHDK, CDR2 SYGVNS. V shed 2 bases and J shed 4 bases, with 9 bases lying between them. The CDR3, as DNA: TGTGCCAGCAGTGAAGGGACCCTGAATCAGCCCCAGCATTTT. Protein sequence: CASSEGTLNQPQHF.

The chain carries TRBV6-4 and TRBJ2-4; 12 nucleotides line up with TRBD2. Germline V gene sequence: CDR1 MRHNA, CDR2 SNTAGT. Germline trimming cut 2 bases from V and 8 bases from J; bases unmatched to any gene: 16. The CDR3 has 19 amino acids. The CDR3 region has the DNA TGTGCCAGCAGTGACCCCCCGGGACTAGCGGGTGCCATGGCTTACATTCAGTACTTC. Translated: CASSDPPGLAGAMAYIQYF.

This rearrangement joins TRBV28 to TRBJ2-1; no clear D gene. This CDR3 has 13 amino acids. V lost 5 bases, J lost 5 bases, and 10 bases lay in between. Germline lookup yields CDR1 MDHEN and CDR2 SYDVKM. Here the CDR3 reads CASSRADHNEQFF. CDR3 sequence (DNA): TGTGCCAGCAGTCGCGCGGATCACAATGAGCAGTTCTTC.

DNA of the CDR3: TGCGCCAGTAGGAGTTACCAAGAGACCCAGTACTTC. This sequence encodes CASRSYQETQYF. The chain combines TRBV5-1 with TRBJ2-5, with D unresolved. This CDR3 spans 12 amino acids. Trimming removed 8 bases from V and 0 bases from J, with 8 bases in between. From germline, CDR1 is SGHRS and CDR2 YFSETQ.

V and J are TRBV7-9 and TRBJ2-2, with TRBD1 identical over 8 bases. This CDR3 comprises 14 residues. CDR1 and CDR2 from the germline V gene are SEHNR and FQNEAQ (reference sequence). The trim removed 2 bases at V and 6 bases at J, leaving 2 bases unmatched. The CDR3 DNA reads TGTGCCAGCAGCTTACGACAGGGGTCCGGGGAGCTGTTTTTT. This encodes CASSLRQGSGELFF.

The rearrangement links TRBV10-3 to TRBJ1-1; perhaps TRBD1 as D (6 bases). Trimming removed 2 bases at V and 7 bases at J, with 14 bases between. The CDR3 contains 14 residues. The V gene's germline CDR1 is ENHRY and CDR2 SYGVKD. The CDR3 loop reads CAISENREFGEAFF. CDR3 nucleotides: TGTGCCATCAGTGAGAACAGGGAGTTTGGTGAAGCTTTCTTT.

This clone is a singleton in its sample. V is TRBV2 and J is TRBJ1-1; D unclear. V dropped 8 bases and J dropped 0 bases, with 10 bases sitting between them. Germline V gives CDR1 SNHLY, CDR2 FYNNEI. The CDR3 has 13 amino acids. CDR3 sequence reads: CASLRRLNTEAFF. CDR3 bases: TGTGCCAGCTTGAGACGGCTGAACACTGAAGCTTTCTTT.

V is TRBV19 and J is TRBJ2-3; D perhaps matches TRBD1 (6 bases). The CDR3 has 16 residues. Germline loops: CDR1 LNHDA, CDR2 SQIVND (reference sequence). The V and J ends lost 4 bases and 0 bases respectively, with 14 bases between them. DNA for the CDR3: TGTGCCAGTAGTAGGGGGACACCGTCTAGCACAGATACGCAGTATTTT. This sequence encodes CASSRGTPSSTDTQYF.

The chain carries TRBV7-2 and TRBJ1-1; maybe TRBD1 (5 bases). Trimming pared 2 bases from V and 1 base from J, leaving 11 bases between. The CDR3 consists of 15 residues. Germline V lookup: CDR1 SGHTA, CDR2 FQGNSA. In DNA, the CDR3 is TGTGCCAGCAGCTTAAAACCGACAGAGAACACTGAAGCTTTCTTT. The encoded protein is CASSLKPTENTEAFF.

J is TRBJ2-7 and V is TRBV7-6; 7 positions agree with TRBD1. Germline V gene sequence: CDR1 SGHVS, CDR2 FNYEAQ. Losses at the gene ends were 5 bases for V and 4 bases for J; bases not matched to a gene: 8. There are 14 residues in the CDR3. CDR3 residues: CASSLTPRGYEQYF. The CDR3 bases are TGTGCCAGCAGCCTCACCCCCAGGGGGTACGAGCAGTACTTC.

CDR3 region: CAWSKTQNQPQHF. Written as DNA, the CDR3 is TGTGCCTGGAGTAAGACACAAAATCAGCCCCAGCATTTT. The V call is TRBV30, the J call TRBJ1-5, with D hard to call. The V gene lost 2 bases and the J gene lost 4 bases, with 9 bases spanning the gap. The CDR3 totals 13 residues. CDR1 is GTSNPN and CDR2 is SVGIG in the germline V gene (reference sequence). Supplemented by reference TRBV30 and TRBJ1-5, the full variable domain reads SQTIHQWPATLVQPVGSPLSLECTVEGTSNPNLYWYRQAAGRGLQLLFYSVGIGQISSEVPQNLSASRPQDRQFILSSKKLLLSDSGFYLCAWSKTQNQPQHFGDGTRLSIL.

CDR3 amino acids: CASTVAGEETQYF. The CDR3 region has the DNA TGTGCCAGCACCGTAGCGGGAGAAGAGACCCAGTACTTC. V usage is TRBV11-2 and J usage is TRBJ2-5; 9 bases line up with TRBD2. Germline CDR1 reads SGHAT; CDR2 reads FQNNGV. The J segment lost 3 bases and the V segment lost 7 bases, leaving 3 bases of the junction unmatched. The CDR3 loop spans 13 amino acids.

The chain combines TRBV21-1 with TRBJ2-1; TRBD2 is taken as the D call from the table, unchecked against the DNA. TRBV21-1 is a pseudogene. The CDR3 is 16 residues long. Written as DNA, the CDR3 is TGTGCCAGCAGCAAATCCGGGACTAGCCCCTACAATGAGCAGTTCTTC. Its protein product is CASSKSGTSPYNEQFF.